The rows below give T cell receptor beta chains drawn from one sample of a study of shared clonotypes between healthy human individuals. Libraries were prepared by immunoSEQ multiplex PCR; TCRdb keeps only in-frame clonotypes and omits some of them. This table holds more than 400,000 clones, 81% found once. The specimen sequenced was PBMCs. The receptor source for this set is a woman between 40 and 55 years old in good health. Some clones in this sample may be carry-over from other donors' samples. Both conserved end residues are part of each CDR3. D genes are given only for firm matches. Some rows have no size entry. The others give once, few or many, or a class for an expanded clone.

- TRBJ2-7 TRBD1 TRBV4-3 CASSQAAGQGHEQYF TGCGCCAGCAGCCAAGCTGCGGGACAGGGGCACGAGCAGTACTTC
- TRBJ2-7 TRBD1 TRBV7-8 CASSPRDSSYEQYF TGTGCCAGCAGCCCAAGGGACAGCTCCTACGAGCAGTACTTC
- TRBJ2-1 TRBD2 TRBV5-1 CASSPRSWTSGYNEQFF TGCGCCAGCAGCCCACGATCATGGACTAGCGGCTACAATGAGCAGTTCTTC
once TRBJ2-7 TRBD1 TRBV18 CASSPMGQDSYEQYF TGTGCCAGCTCACCGATGGGACAGGATTCCTACGAGCAGTACTTC
- TRBJ2-7 - TRBV19 CASSIDPGITSEQYF TGTGCCAGTAGTATCGACCCCGGGATAACCTCCGAGCAGTACTTC
once TRBJ1-1 - TRBV28 CASSLGGRTEAFF TGTGCCAGCAGTTTAGGAGGACGGACTGAAGCTTTCTTT
- TRBJ2-1 TRBD1 TRBV18 CASSPPWTGGNEQFF TGTGCCAGCTCACCACCGTGGACAGGAGGCAATGAGCAGTTCTTC
- TRBJ2-7 TRBD1 TRBV9 CASSGGQGSYEQYF TGTGCCAGCAGCGGTGGACAGGGGAGTTACGAGCAGTACTTC
- TRBJ2-6 - TRBV1 CTSSHCSLCTNVLTF TGCACCAGCAGTCATTGCAGTTTGTGCACAAACGTCCTGACTTTC
- TRBJ2-5 TRBD1 TRBV5-6 CASSYGTGVLETQYF TGTGCCAGCAGCTACGGGACAGGGGTTCTGGAGACCCAGTACTTC
- TRBJ2-7 - TRBV19 CASSTAKSSYEQYF TGTGCCAGTAGTACAGCGAAAAGCTCCTACGAGCAGTACTTC
once TRBJ2-5 TRBD2 TRBV9 CASSAPLAGGIQETQYF TGTGCCAGCAGCGCCCCTCTAGCGGGAGGAATCCAAGAGACCCAGTACTTC
- TRBJ2-3 - TRBV5-1 CASSLNFLDTDTQYF TGCGCCAGCAGCTTGAATTTTCTCGACACAGATACGCAGTATTTT
- TRBJ1-2 - TRBV28 CASKNSLRWISQNYGYTF TGTGCCAGCAAGAACTCCCTTCGTTGGATTTCGCAGAACTATGGCTACACCTTC
- TRBJ1-3 - TRBV9 CASSVGGTESSGNTIYF TGTGCCAGCAGCGTAGGGGGCACCGAGAGCTCTGGAAACACCATATATTTT
- TRBJ1-2 - TRBV14 CASSQFQGFYYGYTF TGTGCCAGCAGCCAATTCCAGGGTTTCTACTATGGCTACACCTTC
- TRBJ1-1 - TRBV11-2 CASSPGGSKTEAFF TGTGCCAGCAGTCCGGGTGGGTCTAAAACTGAAGCTTTCTTT
- TRBJ2-1 - TRBV7-2 CASSGRYNNEQFF TGTGCCAGCAGCGGTCGATACAACAATGAGCAGTTCTTC
- TRBJ1-6 - TRBV4-2 CASSRPDAGNSPLHF TGTGCCAGCAGCCGACCGGACGCCGGGAATTCACCCCTCCACTTT
- TRBJ2-3 - TRBV7-9 CASSLAIQVSTDTQYF TGTGCCAGCAGCTTAGCAATCCAGGTCAGCACAGATACGCAGTATTTT
once TRBJ2-3 - TRBV7-8 CASSLGGGVDTQYF TGTGCCAGCAGCTTAGGAGGAGGGGTAGATACGCAGTATTTT
- TRBJ1-5 - TRBV4-2 CASSQVSGNQPQHF TGTGCCAGCAGCCAAGTTAGTGGCAATCAGCCCCAGCATTTT
once TRBJ2-2 TRBD2 TRBV7-2 CASSPGTSGGPNTGELFF TGTGCCAGCAGTCCCGGGACTAGCGGGGGCCCGAACACCGGGGAGCTGTTTTTT
- TRBJ2-5 - TRBV29-1 CSVELGPGAQETQYF TGCAGCGTTGAACTCGGGCCTGGAGCCCAAGAGACCCAGTACTTC
- TRBJ2-7 TRBD1 TRBV25-1 CASWTGTYEQYF TGTGCCAGCTGGACAGGTACCTACGAGCAGTACTTC
- TRBJ2-5 TRBD2 TRBV2 CAGTSGRQETQYF TGTGCCGGGACTAGCGGGAGGCAAGAGACCCAGTACTTC
- TRBJ2-2 TRBD2 TRBV27 CASSSGTSGNIHRELFF TGTGCCAGCAGTTCCGGGACTAGCGGAAACATTCACCGGGAGCTGTTTTTT
few TRBJ2-3 - TRBV15 CATSRDGEVTDTQYF TGTGCCACCAGCAGAGATGGGGAGGTCACAGATACGCAGTATTTT
- TRBJ2-6 TRBD1 TRBV19 CASSIQGAGANVLTF TGTGCCAGTAGTATACAGGGGGCTGGGGCCAACGTCCTGACTTTC
- TRBJ2-7 - TRBV28 CASIPRASVISYEQYF TGTGCCAGCATCCCCCGGGCTAGCGTCATCTCCTACGAGCAGTACTTC
- TRBJ2-3 TRBD2 TRBV30 CAWSVKIAGIQDTQYF TGTGCCTGGAGTGTTAAAATAGCGGGGATTCAAGATACGCAGTATTTT
once TRBJ2-1 - TRBV19 CASSIGGNEQFF TGTGCCAGTAGTATAGGGGGAAATGAGCAGTTCTTC
- TRBJ2-3 TRBD2 TRBV9 CASSVALVQAGQMGTQYF TGTGCCAGCAGCGTAGCCCTAGTTCAAGCGGGGCAGATGGGGACGCAGTATTTT
- TRBJ2-1 TRBD1 TRBV5-8 CASSSGTGGPSGSDEQFF TGTGCCAGCAGCTCCGGGACAGGGGGCCCTAGCGGGAGCGATGAGCAGTTCTTC
- TRBJ1-2 - TRBV9 CASSVEVGGGGYGYTF TGTGCCAGCAGCGTAGAGGTGGGGGGCGGAGGGTATGGCTACACCTTC
- TRBJ1-1 - TRBV28 CASSLDSPTEAFF TGTGCCAGCAGCCTCGACAGCCCGACTGAAGCTTTCTTT
- TRBJ1-5 TRBD1 TRBV7-9 CASSETGVNQPQHF TGTGCCAGCAGCGAGACAGGGGTCAATCAGCCCCAGCATTTT
- TRBJ2-3 - TRBV6-1 CASSEEDYTSTQYF TGTGCCAGCAGTGAAGAGGACTACACAAGTACGCAGTATTTT
- TRBJ1-4 - TRBV18 CASSTRWGEKLFF TGTGCCAGCTCAACCCGGTGGGGAGAAAAACTGTTTTTT
- TRBJ1-2 - TRBV18 CASSPLDSNYGYTF TGTGCCAGCTCACCATTGGACAGTAACTATGGCTACACCTTC
- TRBJ2-7 - TRBV5-4 CASNPRGRNEQYF TGTGCCAGCAACCCGCGGGGCCGAAACGAGCAGTACTTC
- TRBJ2-5 TRBD1 TRBV6-1 CASSDTGTGVETQYF TGTGCCAGCAGTGATACCGGGACAGGGGTAGAGACCCAGTACTTC
- TRBJ2-1 TRBD2 TRBV5-1 CASSGLAGGYNEQFF TGCGCCAGCAGCGGACTAGCGGGAGGGTACAATGAGCAGTTCTTC
- TRBJ2-3 TRBD2 TRBV7-9 CASSLDAAGTSADTQYF TGTGCCAGCAGCTTAGATGCGGCAGGGACTAGCGCAGATACGCAGTATTTT
few TRBJ2-3 - TRBV2 CASRTRTLRGTDTQYF TGTGCCAGCAGAACCCGGACTCTCAGAGGCACAGATACGCAGTATTTT
- TRBJ2-2 - TRBV5-1 CASSQRGYTGELFF TGCGCCAGCAGCCAAAGGGGTTACACCGGGGAGCTGTTTTTT
- TRBJ2-1 - TRBV25-1 CASSDYPGDEQFF TGTGCCAGCAGTGATTATCCTGGGGATGAGCAGTTCTTC
- TRBJ1-4 - TRBV30 CAWSVLSRGVGKLFF TGTGCCTGGAGTGTACTGTCCAGGGGAGTAGGAAAACTGTTTTTT
once TRBJ2-7 - TRBV28 CASSLRAGRYEQYF TGTGCCAGCAGTTTGAGAGCAGGGCGCTACGAGCAGTACTTC
- TRBJ1-2 TRBD1 TRBV5-5 CASSRGLGQGVYGYTF TGTGCCAGCAGCAGGGGGTTGGGACAGGGAGTGTATGGCTACACCTTC
- TRBJ2-1 - TRBV7-9 CASSLEWESNEQFF TGTGCCAGCAGCTTAGAGTGGGAGAGCAATGAGCAGTTCTTC
- TRBJ1-5 - TRBV7-2 CASSLVSGATDQPQHF TGTGCCAGCAGCTTAGTTTCGGGGGCGACTGATCAGCCCCAGCATTTT
- TRBJ2-1 TRBD2 TRBV11-2 CAISGGPHNEQFF TGTGCCATCTCGGGAGGGCCCCACAATGAGCAGTTCTTC
- TRBJ2-7 - TRBV4-3 CASSQEGGLYEQYF TGCGCCAGCAGCCAAGAGGGCGGGCTCTACGAGCAGTACTTC
- TRBJ2-5 TRBD1 TRBV12-5 CASGMTGARETQYF TGTGCTAGTGGTATGACAGGGGCCCGAGAGACCCAGTACTTC
- TRBJ2-5 - TRBV7-7 CASSLGFGGETQYF TGTGCCAGCAGCCTAGGGTTCGGGGGAGAGACCCAGTACTTC
many TRBJ1-1 - TRBV10-3 CAIRLDPSTEAFF TGTGCCATCAGGTTGGATCCTAGCACTGAAGCTTTCTTT